This record looks at one TCR beta chain sequence and its context. Its target is unknown. This table comes from immunoSEQ multiplex PCR, and its TCRdb copy is limited to in-frame clones, with some not included. The sample lists 110,000 to 150,000 clones, approximately 93% occurring once. The entry originates in a study of T cell responses to AZD1222 COVID-19 vaccine. The V gene's germline CDR1 is SNHLY and CDR2 FYNNEI. The V end was cut by 2 bases, the J end by 6 bases, with 13 bases between. This CDR3 contains 15 residues. General observations from the study: Two AZD1222 administrations were followed by greater Spike-specific TCR breadth and depth. Mostly white British, mostly female donors; authors suggested clonal diversity may be underestimated. Only six AZD1222 recipients tested seropositive at baseline. Among vaccine-associated CD4 TCRs, coverage spanned spike, with dominance at 160-218 and 743-854.

The specimen was peripheral blood, collected after recovery from COVID-19. The sequence was collected from an adult who had recovered from COVID-19. The genes are TRBV2 and TRBJ2-2; D uncertain. The CDR3 region has the DNA TGTGCCAGCAGTGAAATGCTGCCCGACGCCGGGGAGCTGTTTTTT. Residues: CASSEMLPDAGELFF.